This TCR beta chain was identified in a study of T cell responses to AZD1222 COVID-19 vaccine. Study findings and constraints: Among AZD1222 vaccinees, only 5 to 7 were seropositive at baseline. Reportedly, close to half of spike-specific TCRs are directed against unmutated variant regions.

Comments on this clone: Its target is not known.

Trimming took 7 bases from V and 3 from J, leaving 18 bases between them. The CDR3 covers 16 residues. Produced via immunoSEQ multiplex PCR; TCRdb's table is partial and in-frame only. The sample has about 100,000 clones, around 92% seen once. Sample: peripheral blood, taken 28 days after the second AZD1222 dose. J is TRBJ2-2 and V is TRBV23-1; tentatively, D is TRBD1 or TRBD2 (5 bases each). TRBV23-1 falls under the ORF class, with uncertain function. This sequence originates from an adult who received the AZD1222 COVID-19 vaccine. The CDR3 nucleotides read TGCGCCAGCAAAAAGAGGCCGGTGGGGGACACCGGGGAGCTGTTTTTT. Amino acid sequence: CASKKRPVGDTGELFF.